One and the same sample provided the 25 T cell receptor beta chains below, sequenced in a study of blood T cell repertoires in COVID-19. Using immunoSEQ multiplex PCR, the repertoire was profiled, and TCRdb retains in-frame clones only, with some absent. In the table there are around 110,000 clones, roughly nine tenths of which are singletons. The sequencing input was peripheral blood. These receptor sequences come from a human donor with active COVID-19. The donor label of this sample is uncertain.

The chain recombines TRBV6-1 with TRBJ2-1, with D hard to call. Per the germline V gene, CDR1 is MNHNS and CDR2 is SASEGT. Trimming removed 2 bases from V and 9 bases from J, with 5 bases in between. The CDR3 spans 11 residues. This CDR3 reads CASSEYGEQFF. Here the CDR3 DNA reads TGTGCCAGCAGTGAATACGGTGAGCAGTTCTTC.

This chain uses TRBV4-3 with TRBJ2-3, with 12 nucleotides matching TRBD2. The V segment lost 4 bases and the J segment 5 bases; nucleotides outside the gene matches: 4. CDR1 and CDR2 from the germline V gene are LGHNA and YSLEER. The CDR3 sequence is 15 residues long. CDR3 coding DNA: TGCGCCAGCAGCCCTAGCGGGGGGGCCAGAGATACGCAGTATTTT. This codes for CASSPSGGARDTQYF.

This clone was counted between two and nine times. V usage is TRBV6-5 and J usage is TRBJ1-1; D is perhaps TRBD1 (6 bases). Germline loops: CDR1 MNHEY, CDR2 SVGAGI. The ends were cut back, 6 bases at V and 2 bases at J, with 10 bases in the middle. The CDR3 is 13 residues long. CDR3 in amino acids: CASSRTANTEAFF. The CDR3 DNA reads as TGTGCCAGCAGCCGGACAGCTAACACTGAAGCTTTCTTT.

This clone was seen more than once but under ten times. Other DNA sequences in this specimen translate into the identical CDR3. The CDR3 DNA reads as TGTGCCAGCTCACGGACAGGGTCCGGGGAGCTGTTTTTT. Residues: CASSRTGSGELFF. The V call is TRBV18, the J call TRBJ2-2; 8 nucleotides agree with TRBD1. CDR3 length: 13 amino acids. Germline trimming cut 4 bases from V and 6 bases from J; bases unmatched to any gene: 1. Germline V lookup: CDR1 KGHSH, CDR2 LQKENI.

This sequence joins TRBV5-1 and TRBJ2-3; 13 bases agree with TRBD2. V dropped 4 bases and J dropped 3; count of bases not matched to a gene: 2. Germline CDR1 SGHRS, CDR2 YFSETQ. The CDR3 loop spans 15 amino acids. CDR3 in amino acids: CASSRTSGGTDTQYF. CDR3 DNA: TGCGCCAGCAGCCGGACTAGCGGGGGTACAGATACGCAGTATTTT. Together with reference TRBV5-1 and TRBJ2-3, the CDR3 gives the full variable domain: KAGVTQTPRYLIKTRGQQVTLSCSPISGHRSVSWYQQTPGQGLQFLFEYFSETQRNKGNFPGRFSGRQFSNSRSEMNVSTLELGDSALYLCASSRTSGGTDTQYFGPGTRLTVL.

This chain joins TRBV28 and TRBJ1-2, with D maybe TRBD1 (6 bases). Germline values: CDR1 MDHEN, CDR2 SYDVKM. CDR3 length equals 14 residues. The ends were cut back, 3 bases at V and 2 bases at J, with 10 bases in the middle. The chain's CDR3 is CASSLTRGNYGYTF. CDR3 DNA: TGTGCCAGCAGTTTGACCAGGGGAAACTATGGCTACACCTTC.

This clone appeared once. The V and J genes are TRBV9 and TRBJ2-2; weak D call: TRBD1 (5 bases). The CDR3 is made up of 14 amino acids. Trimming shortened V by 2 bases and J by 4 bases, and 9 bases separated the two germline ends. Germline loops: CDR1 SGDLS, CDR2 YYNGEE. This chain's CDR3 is CASSVETATGELFF. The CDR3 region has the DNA TGTGCCAGCAGCGTCGAGACAGCCACCGGGGAGCTGTTTTTT. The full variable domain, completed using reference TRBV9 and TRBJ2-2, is DSGVTQTPKHLITATGQRVTLRCSPRSGDLSVYWYQQSLDQGLQFLIQYYNGEERAKGNILERFSAQQFPDLHSELNLSSLELGDSALYFCASSVETATGELFFGEGSRLTVL.

This CDR3 is CAWSATGGTYGYTF. The CDR3 nucleotides are TGTGCCTGGAGTGCTACAGGGGGCACCTATGGCTACACCTTC. V and J are TRBV30 and TRBJ1-2; 9 bases map to TRBD1. V lost 1 base, J lost 4 bases, and 4 bases stayed unmatched. Germline V gene data show CDR1 as GTSNPN and CDR2 as SVGIG (reference sequence). The CDR3 loop spans 14 amino acids.

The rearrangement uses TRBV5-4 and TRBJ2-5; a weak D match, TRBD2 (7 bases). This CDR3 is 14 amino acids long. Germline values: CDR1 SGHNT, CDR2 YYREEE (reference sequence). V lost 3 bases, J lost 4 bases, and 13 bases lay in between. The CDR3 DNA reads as TGTGCCAGCAGCTCAAGAGGGGGGGGAGAGACCCAGTACTTC. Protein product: CASSSRGGGETQYF. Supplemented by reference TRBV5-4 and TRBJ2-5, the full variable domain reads ETGVTQSPTHLIKTRGQQVTLRCSSQSGHNTVSWYQQALGQGPQFIFQYYREEENGRGNFPPRFSGLQFPNYSSELNVNALELDDSALYLCASSSRGGGETQYFGPGTRLLVL.

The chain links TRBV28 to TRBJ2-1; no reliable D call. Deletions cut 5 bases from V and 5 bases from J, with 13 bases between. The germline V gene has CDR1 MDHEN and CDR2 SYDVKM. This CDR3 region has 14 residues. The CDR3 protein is CASSSIQVHNEQFF. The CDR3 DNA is TGTGCCAGCAGTAGTATTCAGGTCCACAATGAGCAGTTCTTC.

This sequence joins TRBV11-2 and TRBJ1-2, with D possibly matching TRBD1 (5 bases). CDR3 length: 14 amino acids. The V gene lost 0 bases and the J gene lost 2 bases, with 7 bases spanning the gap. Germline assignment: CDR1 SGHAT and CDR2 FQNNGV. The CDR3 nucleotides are TGTGCCAGCAGCTTAGAGTACAGGAACTATGGCTACACCTTC. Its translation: CASSLEYRNYGYTF.

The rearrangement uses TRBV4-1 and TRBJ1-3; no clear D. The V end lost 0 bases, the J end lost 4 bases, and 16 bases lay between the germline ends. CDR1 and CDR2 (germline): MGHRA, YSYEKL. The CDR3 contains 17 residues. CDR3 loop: CASSQDGERVAGNTIYF. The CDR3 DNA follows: TGCGCCAGCAGCCAAGATGGCGAGCGGGTTGCGGGAAACACCATATATTTT.

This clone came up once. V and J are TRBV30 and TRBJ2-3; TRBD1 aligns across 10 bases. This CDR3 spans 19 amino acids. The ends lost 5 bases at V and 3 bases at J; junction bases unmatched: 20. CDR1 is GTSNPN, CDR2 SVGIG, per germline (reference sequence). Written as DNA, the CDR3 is TGTGCCTGGGCCACCGGGACAGGGGCCCGTACCTCTTTTACAGATACGCAGTATTTT. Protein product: CAWATGTGARTSFTDTQYF.

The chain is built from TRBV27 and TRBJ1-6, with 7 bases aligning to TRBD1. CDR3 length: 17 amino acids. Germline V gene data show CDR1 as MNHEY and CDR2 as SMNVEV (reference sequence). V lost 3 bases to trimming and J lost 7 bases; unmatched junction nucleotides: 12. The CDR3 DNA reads TGTGCCAGCAGTTTTCTCTTAACGGGACAGAAGAATTCACCCCTCCACTTT. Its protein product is CASSFLLTGQKNSPLHF.

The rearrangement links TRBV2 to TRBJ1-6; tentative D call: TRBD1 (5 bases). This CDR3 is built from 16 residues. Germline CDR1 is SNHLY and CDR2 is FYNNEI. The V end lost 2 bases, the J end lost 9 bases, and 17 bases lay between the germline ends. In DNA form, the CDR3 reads TGTGCCAGCAGTGAATACGCCGGGCCAAGGGGTTCACCCCTCCACTTT. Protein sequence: CASSEYAGPRGSPLHF.

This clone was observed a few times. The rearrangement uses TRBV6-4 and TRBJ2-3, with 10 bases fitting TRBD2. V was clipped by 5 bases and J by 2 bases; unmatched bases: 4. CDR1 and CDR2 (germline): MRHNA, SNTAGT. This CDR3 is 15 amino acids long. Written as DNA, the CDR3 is TGTGCCAGCAGTAAGAGCGGGGGGGCCACAGATACGCAGTATTTT. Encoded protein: CASSKSGGATDTQYF.

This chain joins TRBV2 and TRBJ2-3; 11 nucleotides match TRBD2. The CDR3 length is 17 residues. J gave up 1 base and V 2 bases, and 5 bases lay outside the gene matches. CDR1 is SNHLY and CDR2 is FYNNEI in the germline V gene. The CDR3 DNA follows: TGTGCCAGCAGTGAACCACTACTAGCGGGGGGCACAGATACGCAGTATTTT. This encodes CASSEPLLAGGTDTQYF. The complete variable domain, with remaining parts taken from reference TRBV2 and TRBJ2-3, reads EPEVTQTPSHQVTQMGQEVILRCVPISNHLYFYWYRQILGQKVEFLVSFYNNEISEKSEIFDDQFSVERPDGSNFTLKIRSTKLEDSAMYFCASSEPLLAGGTDTQYFGPGTRLTVL.

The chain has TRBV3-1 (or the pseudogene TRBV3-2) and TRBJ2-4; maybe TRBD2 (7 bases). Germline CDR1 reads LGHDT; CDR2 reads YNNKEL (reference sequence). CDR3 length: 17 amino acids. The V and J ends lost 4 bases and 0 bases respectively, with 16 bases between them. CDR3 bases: TGTGCCAGCAGCCGGGGGCGGGGGTCACTAGCCAAAAACATTCAGTACTTC. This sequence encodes CASSRGRGSLAKNIQYF.

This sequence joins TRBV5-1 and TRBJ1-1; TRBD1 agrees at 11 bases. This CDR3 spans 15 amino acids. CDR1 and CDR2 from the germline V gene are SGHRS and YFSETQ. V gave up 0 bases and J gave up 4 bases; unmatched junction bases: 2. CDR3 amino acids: CASSLGGTGGTEAFF. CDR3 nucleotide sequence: TGCGCCAGCAGCTTGGGAGGGACAGGGGGCACTGAAGCTTTCTTT.

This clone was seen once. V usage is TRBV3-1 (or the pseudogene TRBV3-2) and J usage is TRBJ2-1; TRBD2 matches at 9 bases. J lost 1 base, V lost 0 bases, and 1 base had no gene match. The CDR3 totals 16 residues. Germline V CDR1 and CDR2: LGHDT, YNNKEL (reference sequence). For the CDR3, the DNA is TGTGCCAGCAGCCAAGATGCGGGGGGGTCCTACAATGAGCAGTTCTTC. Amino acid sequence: CASSQDAGGSYNEQFF.

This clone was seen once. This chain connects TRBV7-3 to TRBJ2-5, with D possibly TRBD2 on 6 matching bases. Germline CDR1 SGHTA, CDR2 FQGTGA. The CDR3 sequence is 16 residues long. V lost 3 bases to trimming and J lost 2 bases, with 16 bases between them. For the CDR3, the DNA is TGTGCCAGCAGCTTGGGCCTTGGGGGGAATCAAGAGACCCAGTACTTC. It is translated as CASSLGLGGNQETQYF. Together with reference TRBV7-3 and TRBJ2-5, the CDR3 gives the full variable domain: GAGVSQTPSNKVTEKGKYVELRCDPISGHTALYWYRQSLGQGPEFLIYFQGTGAADDSGLPNDRFFAVRPEGSVSTLKIQRTERGDSAVYLCASSLGLGGNQETQYFGPGTRLLVL.

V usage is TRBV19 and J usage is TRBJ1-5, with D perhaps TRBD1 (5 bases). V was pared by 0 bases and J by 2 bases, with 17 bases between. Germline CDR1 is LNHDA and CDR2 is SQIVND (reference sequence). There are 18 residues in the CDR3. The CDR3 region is CASSIEEARGVRNQPQHF. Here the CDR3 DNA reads TGTGCCAGTAGTATAGAAGAGGCAAGGGGCGTCCGCAATCAGCCCCAGCATTTT. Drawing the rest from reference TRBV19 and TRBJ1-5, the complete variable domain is DGGITQSPKYLFRKEGQNVTLSCEQNLNHDAMYWYRQDPGQGLRLIYYSQIVNDFQKGDIAEGYSVSREKKESFPLTVTSAQKNPTAFYLCASSIEEARGVRNQPQHFGDGTRLSIL.

The CDR3 region is CASSPQGGEQYF. The CDR3 nucleotides read TGTGCCAGCAGTCCCCAGGGAGGCGAGCAGTACTTC. The rearrangement joins TRBV12-3 or TRBV12-4 to TRBJ2-7, with D perhaps matching TRBD2 (6 bases). The CDR3 runs to 12 residues. Trimming left V 5 bases short and J 6 bases short, with 11 bases between.

CDR3 nucleotide sequence: TGTGCCAGCAGCTTTCAGGTCTCAGGTTTGGATGAGCAGTTCTTC. Its translation is CASSFQVSGLDEQFF. V usage is TRBV7-9 and J usage is TRBJ2-1; D is unresolved. Per the germline V gene, CDR1 is SEHNR and CDR2 is FQNEAQ (reference sequence). V shed 3 bases and J shed 8 bases, with 17 bases lying between them. This CDR3 has 15 amino acids.

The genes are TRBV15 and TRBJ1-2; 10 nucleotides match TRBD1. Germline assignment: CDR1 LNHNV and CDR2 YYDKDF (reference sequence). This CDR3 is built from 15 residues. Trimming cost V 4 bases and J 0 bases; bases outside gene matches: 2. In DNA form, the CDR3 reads TGTGCCACCAGCACAGGGACAGGGGCTAACTATGGCTACACCTTC. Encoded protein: CATSTGTGANYGYTF.